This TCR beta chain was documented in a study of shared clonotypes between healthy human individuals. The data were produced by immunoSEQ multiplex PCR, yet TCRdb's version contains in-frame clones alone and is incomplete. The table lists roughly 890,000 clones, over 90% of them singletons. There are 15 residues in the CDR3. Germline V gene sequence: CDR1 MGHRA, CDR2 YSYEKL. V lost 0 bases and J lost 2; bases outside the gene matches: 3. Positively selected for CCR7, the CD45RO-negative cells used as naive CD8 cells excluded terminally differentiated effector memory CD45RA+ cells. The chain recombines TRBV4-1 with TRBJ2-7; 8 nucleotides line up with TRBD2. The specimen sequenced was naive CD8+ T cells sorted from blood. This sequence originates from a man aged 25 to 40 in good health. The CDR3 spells CASSQDLSGTYEQYF. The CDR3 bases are TGCGCCAGCAGCCAAGATCTTAGCGGGACCTACGAGCAGTACTTC.